These T cell receptor beta chains were read from a single sample in a study of T cell responses to AZD1222 COVID-19 vaccine. Profiled with immunoSEQ multiplex PCR; TCRdb holds only in-frame clones, not every one. The sample consists of around 99,000 clones, 80% to 90% of them appearing once. The specimen was peripheral blood, collected on day 0 of AZD1222 vaccination. The receptor set was obtained from an adult in good health. Both conserved end residues are part of each CDR3. Each record gives: CDR3 protein, CDR3 DNA, clone size, V gene, D gene, J gene. D genes are given only for firm matches. Size tells how often a clone was seen (once, few, many) or the class of an expanded clone, and some rows leave it out.

cdr3_aa: CASSPGTSVDEQFF
cdr3_nt: TGTGCCAGCAGTCCCGGGACTAGCGTCGATGAGCAGTTCTTC
clone_size: -
v_call: TRBV6-2/TRBV6-3
d_call: TRBD2
j_call: TRBJ2-1

cdr3_aa: CASSRGTGNSNQPQHF
cdr3_nt: TGTGCCAGTAGTAGAGGGACAGGGAATAGCAATCAGCCCCAGCATTTT
clone_size: -
v_call: TRBV19
d_call: TRBD1
j_call: TRBJ1-5

cdr3_aa: CASRDPTSGSDEQFF
cdr3_nt: TGTGCCAGCAGAGATCCGACTAGCGGGAGCGATGAGCAGTTCTTC
clone_size: -
v_call: TRBV6-4
d_call: TRBD2
j_call: TRBJ2-1

cdr3_aa: CASSPVGRGYNEQFF
cdr3_nt: TGTGCCAGCAGTCCCGTGGGACGGGGATACAATGAGCAGTTCTTC
clone_size: -
v_call: TRBV28
d_call: -
j_call: TRBJ2-1

cdr3_aa: CASSESYEQYF
cdr3_nt: TGTGCCAGCAGCGAGTCCTACGAGCAGTACTTC
clone_size: -
v_call: TRBV5-6
d_call: -
j_call: TRBJ2-7

cdr3_aa: CASSVVWTGDSYEQYF
cdr3_nt: TGTGCCAGCAGCGTAGTTTGGACCGGAGATTCCTACGAGCAGTACTTC
clone_size: few
v_call: TRBV9
d_call: -
j_call: TRBJ2-7

cdr3_aa: CASSFREQYF
cdr3_nt: TGTGCCAGCAGCTTCCGCGAGCAGTACTTC
clone_size: medium-sized
v_call: TRBV5-8
d_call: -
j_call: TRBJ2-7

cdr3_aa: CASSPGIYEQYF
cdr3_nt: TGTGCCAGCTCACCTGGGATCTACGAGCAGTACTTC
clone_size: -
v_call: TRBV18
d_call: -
j_call: TRBJ2-7

cdr3_aa: CASSLAGGGGNYGYTF
cdr3_nt: TGTGCCAGCAGCTTGGCAGGGGGCGGGGGTAACTATGGCTACACCTTC
clone_size: once
v_call: TRBV5-4
d_call: TRBD1
j_call: TRBJ1-2

cdr3_aa: CASSSRTSGSHETQYF
cdr3_nt: TGTGCCAGCAGTTCTAGGACTAGCGGGAGTCACGAGACCCAGTACTTC
clone_size: -
v_call: TRBV28
d_call: TRBD2
j_call: TRBJ2-5

cdr3_aa: CASSLRGGLENSPLHF
cdr3_nt: TGCGCCAGCAGCTTAAGGGGGGGCCTTGAAAATTCACCCCTCCACTTT
clone_size: -
v_call: TRBV5-1
d_call: -
j_call: TRBJ1-6

cdr3_aa: CATLRLAGSTDTQYF
cdr3_nt: TGTGCCACCTTGAGACTGGCGGGGAGTACAGATACGCAGTATTTT
clone_size: once
v_call: TRBV15
d_call: -
j_call: TRBJ2-3

cdr3_aa: CASSHTNQVKPLHF
cdr3_nt: TGTGCCAGCAGCCACACAAACCAGGTTAAGCCCCTCCACTTT
clone_size: -
v_call: TRBV4-2
d_call: -
j_call: TRBJ1-6

cdr3_aa: CASSVGEDTQYF
cdr3_nt: TGTGCCAGCAGCGTAGGGGAGGATACGCAGTATTTT
clone_size: -
v_call: TRBV9
d_call: -
j_call: TRBJ2-3

cdr3_aa: CASSQKGTGDDTDTQYF
cdr3_nt: TGCGCCAGCAGTCAAAAGGGGACAGGGGACGACACAGATACGCAGTATTTT
clone_size: -
v_call: TRBV23-1
d_call: TRBD1
j_call: TRBJ2-3

cdr3_aa: CASRRGRVYSNQPQHF
cdr3_nt: TGTGCCAGTCGGCGGGGCCGGGTTTATAGCAATCAGCCCCAGCATTTT
clone_size: -
v_call: TRBV19
d_call: -
j_call: TRBJ1-5

cdr3_aa: CAISEQEPNQPQHF
cdr3_nt: TGTGCCATCAGTGAACAGGAACCCAATCAGCCCCAGCATTTT
clone_size: few
v_call: TRBV10-3
d_call: -
j_call: TRBJ1-5

cdr3_aa: CASSERGQLSYGYTF
cdr3_nt: TGTGCCAGCAGTGAAAGGGGACAGCTTTCCTATGGCTACACCTTC
clone_size: -
v_call: TRBV25-1
d_call: TRBD1
j_call: TRBJ1-2

cdr3_aa: CSVSGQVTDTQYF
cdr3_nt: TGCAGCGTTTCCGGACAGGTCACAGATACGCAGTATTTT
clone_size: once
v_call: TRBV29-1
d_call: TRBD1
j_call: TRBJ2-3

cdr3_aa: CATSRDGGRAGSNQPQHF
cdr3_nt: TGTGCCACCAGCAGAGATGGGGGCAGGGCGGGGAGCAATCAGCCCCAGCATTTT
clone_size: -
v_call: TRBV15
d_call: -
j_call: TRBJ1-5

cdr3_aa: CASSIDSQPQHF
cdr3_nt: TGTGCCAGCAGCATCGACAGTCAGCCCCAGCATTTT
clone_size: once
v_call: TRBV5-4
d_call: -
j_call: TRBJ1-5

cdr3_aa: CASSLEVGGSSYEQYF
cdr3_nt: TGTGCCAGCAGCTTAGAGGTCGGCGGTAGCTCCTACGAGCAGTACTTC
clone_size: -
v_call: TRBV11-3
d_call: -
j_call: TRBJ2-7

cdr3_aa: CASSEPRYSYEQYF
cdr3_nt: TGTGCCAGCAGTGAACCGCGATATTCCTACGAGCAGTACTTC
clone_size: once
v_call: TRBV25-1
d_call: -
j_call: TRBJ2-7

cdr3_aa: CASSYGAGQTGNTIYF
cdr3_nt: TGTGCCAGCAGTTACGGCGCAGGGCAAACTGGAAACACCATATATTTT
clone_size: -
v_call: TRBV6-5
d_call: -
j_call: TRBJ1-3

cdr3_aa: CASSIDSTINSPLHF
cdr3_nt: TGTGCCAGTAGTATTGATTCCACCATTAATTCACCCCTCCACTTT
clone_size: -
v_call: TRBV19
d_call: -
j_call: TRBJ1-6

cdr3_aa: CAWSQGETQYF
cdr3_nt: TGTGCCTGGAGTCAAGGAGAGACCCAGTACTTC
clone_size: -
v_call: TRBV30
d_call: -
j_call: TRBJ2-5

cdr3_aa: CASSSHVTPGNTIYF
cdr3_nt: TGTGCCAGCAGCTCGCATGTCACACCTGGAAACACCATATATTTT
clone_size: -
v_call: TRBV7-2
d_call: -
j_call: TRBJ1-3

cdr3_aa: CASSYTSSGRVEQYF
cdr3_nt: TGTGCCAGCAGTTACACTTCTAGCGGGAGGGTCGAGCAGTACTTC
clone_size: few
v_call: TRBV6-5
d_call: TRBD2
j_call: TRBJ2-7

cdr3_aa: CASSSGTGDNQPQHF
cdr3_nt: TGTGCCAGCAGTTCCGGGACAGGGGATAATCAGCCCCAGCATTTT
clone_size: -
v_call: TRBV28
d_call: TRBD1
j_call: TRBJ1-5

cdr3_aa: CASSISAGGRETQYF
cdr3_nt: TGTGCCAGTAGTATATCGGCAGGGGGAAGGGAGACCCAGTACTTC
clone_size: -
v_call: TRBV19
d_call: TRBD1
j_call: TRBJ2-5

cdr3_aa: CASSLVAQLNYEQYF
cdr3_nt: TGTGCCAGCAGCTTAGTGGCACAGTTGAACTACGAGCAGTACTTC
clone_size: -
v_call: TRBV7-9
d_call: -
j_call: TRBJ2-7

cdr3_aa: CASSDLREQFF
cdr3_nt: TGTGCCAGCAGTGACCTGAGGGAGCAGTTCTTC
clone_size: -
v_call: TRBV27
d_call: -
j_call: TRBJ2-1

cdr3_aa: CASRTDNSGRGYTF
cdr3_nt: TGTGCCAGTAGGACAGACAACAGTGGCCGGGGCTACACCTTC
clone_size: -
v_call: TRBV19
d_call: -
j_call: TRBJ1-2